This note documents a single T cell receptor beta chain sequence. Antigen unknown. CDR3 length equals 16 residues. The V segment lost 6 bases and the J segment 0 bases; nucleotides outside the gene matches: 8. Germline assignment: CDR1 DFQATT and CDR2 SNEGSKA (reference sequence). This sample was included in a study of T-cell reconstitution after alpha-beta-depleted transplantation in children. Overall study findings and caveats: Reportedly, only several hundred clones from non-depleted graft cells drove alpha-beta T-cell counts at about two months.

Preparing the TCRbeta library involved the use of unique molecular identifiers. TCRdb re-called the PCR reads through MiXCR, storing one row per CDR3 protein. The repertoire holds about 200,000 distinct CDR3 sequences, with approximately 6.3% as singletons. The sample in question was PBMCs, obtained before TCRalphabeta/CD19-depleted stem cell transplant. The J gene is TRBJ2-6, the V gene TRBV20-1; 7 bases fit TRBD2. The sequence was obtained from a boy under 10 years old with acute lymphoblastic leukemia, due to receive a stem cell transplant. DNA for the CDR3: TGCAGTGCCTCGAGCGGGGTATTCTCTGGGGCCAACGTCCTGACTTTC. Its translation is CSASSGVFSGANVLTF.